The 32 T cell receptor beta chains below all came from one sample that was sequenced in a study of blood T cell repertoires in COVID-19. Produced via immunoSEQ multiplex PCR; TCRdb's table is partial and in-frame only. Among some 230,000 clones listed, around 80% were seen once. Sequences were obtained from peripheral blood. These receptors all come from a woman aged 55-70 years who had recovered from COVID-19.

V is TRBV19 and J is TRBJ1-5, with D perhaps TRBD1 (5 bases). Looked up from germline, CDR1 is LNHDA and CDR2 is SQIVND (reference sequence). Trimming removed 5 bases at V and 5 bases at J, with 13 bases between. The CDR3 totals 14 residues. The CDR3 reads CASSYRGGDQPQHF. CDR3 DNA: TGTGCCAGTAGTTACCGGGGCGGGGATCAGCCCCAGCATTTT.

This rearrangement joins TRBV7-9 to TRBJ2-7; weak D call: TRBD1 (5 bases). This CDR3 has 15 amino acids. CDR1 and CDR2 (germline): SEHNR, FQNEAQ (reference sequence). V lost 3 bases and J lost 1, with 13 bases in between. CDR3 amino acids: CASSFRQSNSYEQYF. CDR3 DNA sequence: TGTGCCAGCAGCTTTAGACAGTCTAATTCCTACGAGCAGTACTTC.

The rearrangement links TRBV5-6 to TRBJ1-2; 9 nucleotides line up with TRBD1. CDR1 and CDR2 from the germline V gene are SGHDT and YYEEEE. Trimming cost V 2 bases and J 6 bases; bases outside gene matches: 8. The CDR3 is 15 residues long. The CDR3 reads CASSLGDREWNGYTF. The CDR3 coding sequence is TGTGCCAGCAGCTTAGGGGACAGGGAGTGGAATGGCTACACCTTC.

The gene calls are TRBV9 and TRBJ2-7, with unresolved D. Per the germline V gene, CDR1 is SGDLS and CDR2 is YYNGEE. With 4 bases removed from V and 1 base from J, the gap between germline ends came to 12 bases. This CDR3 contains 14 residues. The CDR3 nucleotides are TGTGCCAGCAGCCCGAGTACGTTTTCCTACGAGCAGTACTTC. It codes for CASSPSTFSYEQYF.

The chain employs TRBV2 and TRBJ1-1; 7 nucleotides match TRBD1. Looked up from germline, CDR1 is SNHLY and CDR2 is FYNNEI. The CDR3 length is 17 residues. V shed 4 bases, J shed 0 bases, and the junction held 11 bases outside the gene matches. CDR3: CASSGNRGGRMNTEAFF. The CDR3 nucleotides read TGTGCCAGCAGTGGGAACAGGGGTGGGCGCATGAACACTGAAGCTTTCTTT.

The chain is built from TRBV6-5 and TRBJ1-1; perhaps TRBD1 as D (6 bases). V was shortened by 6 bases and J by 0 bases, with 8 bases between the two germline ends. There are 13 residues in the CDR3. The V gene's germline CDR1 is MNHEY and CDR2 SVGAGI. The CDR3: CASSRGMNTEAFF. CDR3 DNA sequence: TGTGCCAGCAGCAGGGGAATGAACACTGAAGCTTTCTTT.

V usage is TRBV20-1 and J usage is TRBJ1-1; D ambiguous. Germline lookup yields CDR1 DFQATT and CDR2 SNEGSKA (reference sequence). CDR3 size: 11 residues. V dropped 1 base and J dropped 11 bases, with 11 bases sitting between them. DNA for the CDR3: TGCAGTGCTAGAGGCGTGGGAGAGGCTTTCTTT. Translated, it gives CSARGVGEAFF.

This clone was observed a handful of times. This chain joins TRBV20-1 and TRBJ1-1; no clear D. V lost 8 bases and J 4 bases, leaving 11 bases between the germline ends. Germline V gives CDR1 DFQATT, CDR2 SNEGSKA (reference sequence). The CDR3 runs 11 residues. The CDR3 nucleotides read TGCAGTACGAGGAGTCCCACTGAAGCTTTCTTT. Its translation: CSTRSPTEAFF.

The chain combines TRBV29-1 with TRBJ2-7, with a tentative D call TRBD1 (6 bases). V shed 5 bases and J shed 4 bases, with 24 bases lying between them. This CDR3 has 16 residues. Germline CDR1 is SQVTM and CDR2 is ANQGSEA. CDR3 in DNA: TGCAGCGTTCGGACCCCTGTTTCGGACAGCAGGTACGAGCAGTACTTC. This translates into CSVRTPVSDSRYEQYF.

This clone occurred a few times. V gene TRBV30 combines with J gene TRBJ1-2; 8 bases align to TRBD1. Germline V CDR1 and CDR2: GTSNPN, SVGIG (reference sequence). The CDR3 has 13 amino acids. The V and J ends lost 4 bases and 5 bases, in that order; junction bases with no gene match: 6. The CDR3 region has the DNA TGTGCCTGGATCAGGGGGCGTCAGTATGGCTACACCTTC. It translates to CAWIRGRQYGYTF.

This chain links TRBV4-2 with TRBJ1-2, with 9 bases aligning to TRBD1. CDR3 length equals 14 residues. CDR1 is LGHNA and CDR2 is YNFKEQ in the germline V gene. With V trimmed by 4 bases and J by 2 bases, 2 bases remained unmatched. DNA for the CDR3: TGTGCCAGCAGCCCGACAGGGGGGAACTATGGCTACACCTTC. This codes for CASSPTGGNYGYTF.

CDR3 loop: CASVGRVRTGELFF. The DNA for the CDR3 is TGTGCCAGCGTGGGGAGGGTGAGGACCGGGGAGCTGTTTTTT. The V and J genes are TRBV2 and TRBJ2-2; TRBD2 matches 7 bases. CDR3 length equals 14 residues. Trimming cost V 8 bases and J 5 bases; bases outside gene matches: 8. Germline lookup yields CDR1 SNHLY and CDR2 FYNNEI.

CDR3 in amino acids: CASSRQGGDSGNTIYF. The CDR3 coding sequence is TGTGCCAGCTCAAGACAGGGGGGAGACTCTGGAAACACCATATATTTT. This chain uses TRBV18 with TRBJ1-3; TRBD1 matches 9 bases. Per the germline V gene, CDR1 is KGHSH and CDR2 is LQKENI. There are 16 residues in the CDR3. The ends lost 5 bases at V and 0 bases at J; junction bases unmatched: 5.

This clone was observed a handful of times. Here the CDR3 reads CASSVGGTNYGYTF. CDR3 sequence (DNA): TGTGCCAGCAGCGTAGGCGGAACTAACTATGGCTACACCTTC. The V and J genes are TRBV9 and TRBJ1-2; D remains ambiguous. Germline V gene data show CDR1 as SGDLS and CDR2 as YYNGEE. The CDR3 sequence is 14 residues long. Trimming took off 0 bases at V and 0 bases at J, with 6 bases between the two ends.

The J gene is TRBJ2-3, the V gene TRBV6-1; TRBD2 matches at 15 bases. This CDR3 comprises 19 residues. The J segment lost 3 bases and the V segment lost 4 bases, leaving 11 bases of the junction unmatched. The germline gives CDR1 MNHNS, CDR2 SASEGT. The CDR3 sequence is CASSGGLAGGLGSTDTQYF. The CDR3 DNA reads as TGTGCCAGCAGTGGGGGACTAGCGGGGGGTTTAGGGTCGACAGATACGCAGTATTTT.

This rearrangement joins TRBV7-9 to TRBJ1-5; D unclear. CDR3 length: 13 residues. Trimming removed 8 bases at V and 7 bases at J, with 15 bases between. The germline gives CDR1 SEHNR, CDR2 FQNEAQ (reference sequence). The chain's CDR3 is CASSGEAWQPQHF. The DNA of the CDR3 is TGTGCCAGCTCCGGGGAGGCTTGGCAGCCCCAGCATTTT.

This clone appeared a few times. The genes are TRBV7-9 and TRBJ2-7, with D tentatively TRBD1 (5 bases). CDR1 is SEHNR and CDR2 is FQNEAQ in the germline V gene (reference sequence). The CDR3 contains 15 residues. V dropped 8 bases and J dropped 3 bases, with 20 bases sitting between them. The CDR3 protein is CASGLEGAPDYEQYF. CDR3 DNA: TGTGCCAGCGGTTTGGAAGGGGCCCCGGACTACGAGCAGTACTTC.

This clone was recorded a few times. The rearrangement uses TRBV5-4 and TRBJ2-7, with D hard to call. The germline V and J ends were trimmed by 1 base and 7 bases, with 12 bases remaining between them. The CDR3 is 13 amino acids. Germline V lookup: CDR1 SGHNT, CDR2 YYREEE (reference sequence). CDR3 nucleotide sequence: TGTGCCAGCAGCTTGATTGCAGTCCCGGAGCAGTACTTC. It codes for CASSLIAVPEQYF.

This clone has a single count. The chain combines TRBV25-1 with TRBJ2-7, with 7 bases identical to TRBD1. CDR1 and CDR2 (germline): MGHDK, SYGVNS. Trimming cost V 4 bases and J 3 bases; bases outside gene matches: 15. The CDR3 totals 17 residues. The CDR3 DNA is TGTGCCAGCAGTGTAACTCTCGTGGGACAGCTGTTCTACGAGCAGTACTTC. The encoded protein is CASSVTLVGQLFYEQYF.

This sequence joins TRBV5-1 and TRBJ1-1; TRBD1 matches 12 bases. Germline V CDR1 and CDR2: SGHRS, YFSETQ. The length of the CDR3 is 16 residues. After removal of 3 bases from V and 0 bases from J, the junction contained 3 bases not matched to a gene. CDR3 loop: CASSSGTGGMNTEAFF. The DNA for the CDR3 is TGCGCCAGCAGCTCCGGGACAGGGGGCATGAACACTGAAGCTTTCTTT.

The V gene is TRBV7-2, the J gene TRBJ1-2; D is unresolved. V lost 1 base and J 2 bases, leaving 17 bases between the germline ends. Germline loops: CDR1 SGHTA, CDR2 FQGNSA. The CDR3 runs 17 residues. CDR3 nucleotide sequence: TGTGCCAGCAGCTTAGATTGGGTTCGGGAACAAAACTATGGCTACACCTTC. As protein: CASSLDWVREQNYGYTF.

CDR3 bases: TGCGCCAGCAGCTTGGATCGACAGGCTAACTATGGCTACACCTTC. It encodes CASSLDRQANYGYTF. The genes are TRBV5-1 and TRBJ1-2; possibly TRBD1 for D (6 bases). CDR1 is SGHRS, CDR2 YFSETQ, per germline. This CDR3 is built from 15 residues. The V end lost 0 bases, the J end lost 0 bases, and 9 bases lay between the germline ends.

This clone came up a few times. The chain combines TRBV27 with TRBJ2-5; 9 bases fit TRBD1. The germline V gene has CDR1 MNHEY and CDR2 SMNVEV (reference sequence). Trimming took 6 bases from V and 4 from J; bases not matched to a gene: 3. The CDR3 runs 13 residues. The CDR3 DNA follows: TGTGCCAGCAGACCGGACAGGGGAGAGACCCAGTACTTC. Amino acids: CASRPDRGETQYF.

The chain is built from TRBV5-1 and TRBJ2-7, with D perhaps TRBD1 (6 bases). This CDR3 is 15 amino acids long. V gave up 4 bases and J gave up 2 bases, with 16 bases separating them. CDR1 is SGHRS and CDR2 is YFSETQ in the germline V gene. DNA of the CDR3: TGCGCCAGCAGCACCGACGGGGACACCACCTACGAGCAGTACTTC. Translated, it gives CASSTDGDTTYEQYF.

This chain links TRBV12-3 or TRBV12-4 with TRBJ1-5; unclear D gene. Trimming removed 4 bases from V and 4 bases from J, with 5 bases in between. This CDR3 is 12 amino acids long. Here the CDR3 DNA reads TGTGCCAGCAGTTGGCGGAATCAGCCCCAGCATTTT. Translating it yields CASSWRNQPQHF.

The chain uses TRBV30 and TRBJ1-4; the match to TRBD1 covers 9 bases. CDR1 is GTSNPN and CDR2 is SVGIG in the germline V gene (reference sequence). The CDR3 consists of 14 residues. The V and J ends lost 4 bases and 10 bases, in that order; junction bases with no gene match: 10. This CDR3 reads CAWTRDRAGAKLFF. CDR3 DNA sequence: TGTGCCTGGACCCGGGACAGGGCCGGGGCAAAACTGTTTTTT.

The CDR3 spells CASRDWTGENSPLHF. DNA for the CDR3: TGCGCCAGCAGGGACTGGACAGGGGAGAATTCACCCCTCCACTTT. The chain carries TRBV4-1 and TRBJ1-6, with 9 bases aligning to TRBD1. The V and J ends lost 6 bases and 7 bases, in that order; junction bases with no gene match: 7. CDR1 is MGHRA and CDR2 is YSYEKL in the germline V gene. The length of the CDR3 is 15 residues.

This clone was detected once. J is TRBJ1-5 and V is TRBV5-8; 9 bases map to TRBD1. Germline-derived CDR1 and CDR2 are SGHTS and YDEGEE. The V and J ends lost 3 bases and 5 bases, in that order; junction bases with no gene match: 6. This CDR3 is built from 15 residues. In nucleotides, the CDR3 is TGTGCCAGCAGCTACTCGGGACAGGGTCATCAGCCCCAGCATTTT. Residues: CASSYSGQGHQPQHF.

This CDR3 is CASSPPNRAANYGYTF. The CDR3 DNA follows: TGTGCCAGCTCACCACCGAACAGGGCGGCAAACTATGGCTACACCTTC. The rearrangement joins TRBV18 to TRBJ1-2, with TRBD1 as a possible D gene (6 bases). Germline V CDR1 and CDR2: KGHSH, LQKENI. Trimming shortened V by 0 bases and J by 2 bases, and 13 bases separated the two germline ends. The CDR3 consists of 16 residues.

V and J are TRBV5-1 and TRBJ2-1, with TRBD2 matching 9 bases. Germline values: CDR1 SGHRS, CDR2 YFSETQ. The CDR3 sequence is 21 residues long. V shed 1 base, J shed 0 bases, and the junction held 17 bases outside the gene matches. The chain's CDR3 is CASSLRRSGGLDWSSYNEQFF. CDR3 nucleotide sequence: TGCGCCAGCAGCTTGCGCCGGAGCGGGGGGTTGGATTGGAGCTCCTACAATGAGCAGTTCTTC.

This rearrangement joins TRBV24-1 to TRBJ1-2; the D gene is possibly TRBD1 (6 bases). CDR3 length equals 14 residues. Germline assignment: CDR1 KGHDR and CDR2 SFDVKD. Trimming removed 4 bases at V and 4 bases at J, with 12 bases between. CDR3 protein: CATSDRGQSYGYTF. The CDR3 DNA sequence: TGTGCCACCAGTGACCGAGGACAGTCCTATGGCTACACCTTC.

This chain links TRBV5-1 with TRBJ1-3; a weak D match, TRBD1 (5 bases). Trimming cost V 4 bases and J 3 bases, with 14 bases left between them. The CDR3 spans 15 residues. Germline assignment: CDR1 SGHRS and CDR2 YFSETQ. DNA of the CDR3: TGCGCCAGCAGCATAACAGGCCACAGTGGAAACACCATATATTTT. It translates to CASSITGHSGNTIYF.